The 13 T cell receptor beta chains listed next were all sequenced from one sample in a study of blood T cell repertoires in COVID-19. The assay was immunoSEQ multiplex PCR, and TCRdb's table has in-frame clones only and misses some. The table lists 57,000 or so clones, about 88% of them singletons. The sequenced sample consisted of peripheral blood. Receptors originate from a woman between 45 and 60 years old with active or convalescent COVID-19.

This clone was observed a few times. The genes are TRBV2 and TRBJ2-7, with D possibly being TRBD1 (6 bases). CDR1 and CDR2 (germline): SNHLY, FYNNEI. The CDR3 covers 14 residues. The V gene lost 7 bases and the J gene lost 1 base, with 14 bases spanning the gap. CDR3 in DNA: TGTGCCAGCAAGGATACAGGACAGTCCTACGAGCAGTACTTC. Translation gives CASKDTGQSYEQYF.

The rearrangement uses TRBV9 and TRBJ1-3; a weak D match, TRBD1 (5 bases). The CDR3 has 16 residues. Germline V gene sequence: CDR1 SGDLS, CDR2 YYNGEE. Trimming left V 2 bases short and J 0 bases short, with 12 bases between. This chain's CDR3 is CASSVRGDGSGNTIYF. CDR3 DNA sequence: TGTGCCAGCAGCGTTCGGGGGGACGGCTCTGGAAACACCATATATTTT.

The V call is TRBV18, the J call TRBJ1-1, with 9 bases that match TRBD1. The germline gives CDR1 KGHSH, CDR2 LQKENI. With 3 bases clipped from V and 2 bases from J, the junction kept 4 bases outside the gene matches. This CDR3 comprises 15 residues. The CDR3 sequence is CASSPDRGINTEAFF. The CDR3 DNA follows: TGTGCCAGCTCACCGGACAGGGGAATTAACACTGAAGCTTTCTTT.

V gene TRBV7-2 combines with J gene TRBJ2-1; 9 nucleotides line up with TRBD2. In germline, CDR1 is SGHTA, CDR2 FQGNSA. The junction had 14 bases not matched to a gene; V was cut back by 3 bases and J by 2 bases. The CDR3 runs 19 residues. This CDR3 reads CASSFTGLAGLGTYNEQFF. The CDR3 nucleotides read TGTGCCAGCAGCTTCACCGGGCTAGCGGGACTAGGGACCTACAATGAGCAGTTCTTC.

The CDR3 sequence: CASSQDAGGREQYF. CDR3 DNA sequence: TGTGCCAGCAGCCAAGATGCGGGGGGCCGGGAGCAGTACTTC. The chain has TRBV3-1 (or the pseudogene TRBV3-2) and TRBJ2-7; TRBD2 agrees at 8 bases. CDR3 length: 14 amino acids. Germline CDR1 is LGHDT and CDR2 is YNNKEL (reference sequence). The trim removed 0 bases at V and 7 bases at J, leaving 5 bases unmatched.

The chain recombines TRBV12-5 with TRBJ2-5; 7 bases agree with TRBD1. V gave up 6 bases and J gave up 5 bases; unmatched junction bases: 6. The CDR3 sequence is 13 residues long. CDR1 is LGHNT, CDR2 FRNRAP, per germline. The CDR3 reads CASGPDRAETQYF. The CDR3 nucleotides read TGTGCTAGTGGACCCGACAGGGCCGAGACCCAGTACTTC.

This clone appeared once. CDR3 coding DNA: TGTGCCAGCAGGGCACCGGGACTCCTTGATTATACGCAGTATTTT. Protein product: CASRAPGLLDYTQYF. The chain links TRBV13 to TRBJ2-3; perhaps TRBD2 as D (6 bases). Germline values: CDR1 PRHDT, CDR2 FYEKMQ (reference sequence). The CDR3 totals 15 residues. V was cut by 6 bases and J by 7 bases, with 20 bases left in between.

This chain connects TRBV15 to TRBJ2-1, with TRBD2 identical over 7 bases. This CDR3 region has 15 residues. The germline V gene encodes CDR1 LNHNV and CDR2 YYDKDF (reference sequence). J lost 0 bases, V lost 8 bases, and 7 bases had no gene match. The CDR3 DNA is TGTGCCACCCGAGAAGCGGGAAGCTCCTACAATGAGCAGTTCTTC. Protein: CATREAGSSYNEQFF.

This sequence joins TRBV19 and TRBJ2-2; D is ambiguous. In germline, CDR1 is LNHDA, CDR2 SQIVND (reference sequence). The CDR3 runs 16 residues. The V gene lost 3 bases and the J gene lost 1 base, with 12 bases spanning the gap. Here the CDR3 DNA reads TGTGCCAGTAGTATGAACGCCAACTTGAACACCGGGGAGCTGTTTTTT. It specifies CASSMNANLNTGELFF.

J is TRBJ1-6 and V is TRBV6-1; 7 bases align to TRBD1. This CDR3 spans 14 amino acids. Per the germline V gene, CDR1 is MNHNS and CDR2 is SASEGT. Losses at the gene ends were 8 bases for V and 9 bases for J; bases not matched to a gene: 10. Written as DNA, the CDR3 is TGTGCCAGCGGGAGAGGACAGGTCCTTTCACCCCTCCACTTT. Translated: CASGRGQVLSPLHF.

The chain employs TRBV6-5 and TRBJ1-4, with D perhaps TRBD1 (6 bases). Trimming left V 2 bases short and J 2 bases short, with 9 bases between. The CDR3 covers 15 residues. Looked up from germline, CDR1 is MNHEY and CDR2 is SVGAGI. CDR3 residues: CASSYRGSTNEKLFF. The CDR3 DNA reads TGTGCCAGCAGTTACAGGGGGTCGACTAATGAAAAACTGTTTTTT.

This chain uses TRBV5-1 with TRBJ2-5; 8 nucleotides align to TRBD2. The V gene's germline CDR1 is SGHRS and CDR2 YFSETQ. The CDR3 spans 15 residues. The ends lost 0 bases at V and 4 bases at J; junction bases unmatched: 5. DNA of the CDR3: TGCGCCAGCAGCTTGGACGCGGGGGGAATAGAGACCCAGTACTTC. It translates to CASSLDAGGIETQYF.

In the case of this clone: Germline is not matched at one junction end, which may reflect a read error. The V call is TRBV7-7, the J call TRBJ2-1, with a weak D call TRBD2 (6 bases). CDR3 length: 16 residues. Germline CDR1 is SSHAT and CDR2 is FNYEAQ (reference sequence). In nucleotides, the CDR3 is TGTGCTAGCAGCTTAGCGATTAGCCGCGGGGACAATGAGCAGTTCTTC. Its protein product is CASSLAISRGDNEQFF.